The TCR beta chain described here comes from a study of blood T cell repertoires in COVID-19. Study background: Samples taken during acute and convalescent COVID-19 were collected in the United States, Italy and Spain.

V lost 3 bases and J lost 1, with 7 bases in between. The CDR3 spans 12 residues. CDR1 and CDR2 from the germline V gene are DFQATT and SNEGSKA (reference sequence). Clones were read by immunoSEQ multiplex PCR, and TCRdb kept only the in-frame ones, dropping some. The table lists a few hundred thousand clones, roughly nine tenths of them singletons. The source of this sequence is a middle-aged woman who had recovered from COVID-19. Sequencing input: peripheral blood. The chain carries TRBV20-1 and TRBJ2-7; D gene unclear. The CDR3 region is CSASSRSYEQYF. CDR3 nucleotide sequence: TGCAGTGCTAGTAGCCGGTCCTACGAGCAGTACTTC.